This T cell receptor beta chain was captured by sequencing in a study of shared clonotypes between healthy human individuals. The CDR3 spans 15 residues. The V gene end was trimmed by 6 bases and the J gene end by 9 bases; junction bases not matched to a gene: 11. The germline gives CDR1 MNHNY, CDR2 SVGAGI (reference sequence). Assay: immunoSEQ multiplex PCR; the TCRdb copy retains only in-frame clones and omits some. The sample shows a few million clones, 90% to 96% of them seen only once. The gene calls are TRBV6-6 and TRBJ1-6; 7 bases are shared with TRBD1. Sequencing input: naive CD4+ T cells sorted from blood. Described subset: CD45RA+ positively selected. The sequence derives from a man aged 18 to 29 in good health. CDR3 nucleotide sequence: TGTGCCAGCAGCGAAAACCCGGACAGGTCTTCACCCCTCCACTTT. It yields the protein CASSENPDRSSPLHF.